This TCR beta chain is from a study of response to subunit inactivated influenza vaccine (dated by TCRdb to about 2018). With regard to the full study: Deep quantitative T cell receptor repertoire profiling was used in the study to track responses to a trivalent subunit inactivated influenza vaccine.

This clonotype appeared a few times. Its target antigen remains unknown. No much larger clone is present one base from it, and per-base qualities are unavailable. Receptors were amplified or captured by RT-PCR. Sequencer: Illumina HiSeq 2500. TCRdb cleaned the public reads at Q25 with fastp, built clones with MiXCR and kept in-frame beta chains. All rows with the same CDR3 protein become a single entry with the most common DNA and genes. This sample gives about 700,000 distinct CDR3 sequences in total; approximately 14% of them show up just once. 6.5% to 8.5% of the sample is taken by the ten largest. CDR3 length: 15 amino acids, cysteine to phenylalanine. The retained sequence is limited to the CDR3, 45 bases, with the frame set at the first base. Trimming costs V 0 bases and J 2 bases, and their ends lie 10 bases apart. CDR1 and CDR2, per the germline V gene, are LGHNA and YSLEER. Study-wide findings and limitations: The authors suggested that each seasonal influenza vaccination may recruit only a limited number of new T cells.

This material consisted of PBMCs from blood, taken approximately 15 days before vaccination. The origin of this receptor is a man aged 50-60 years who received an inactivated influenza vaccine. Donor details come from another sample of the same person, matched by shared clones. The rearranged segments are TRBV4-3 and TRBJ2-5; TRBD1 could be the D gene, as 5 bases match. The nucleotide sequence reads TGCGCCAGCAGCCAAGATTATGGGGCGCAAGAGACCCAGTACTTC. This sequence encodes CASSQDYGAQETQYF.